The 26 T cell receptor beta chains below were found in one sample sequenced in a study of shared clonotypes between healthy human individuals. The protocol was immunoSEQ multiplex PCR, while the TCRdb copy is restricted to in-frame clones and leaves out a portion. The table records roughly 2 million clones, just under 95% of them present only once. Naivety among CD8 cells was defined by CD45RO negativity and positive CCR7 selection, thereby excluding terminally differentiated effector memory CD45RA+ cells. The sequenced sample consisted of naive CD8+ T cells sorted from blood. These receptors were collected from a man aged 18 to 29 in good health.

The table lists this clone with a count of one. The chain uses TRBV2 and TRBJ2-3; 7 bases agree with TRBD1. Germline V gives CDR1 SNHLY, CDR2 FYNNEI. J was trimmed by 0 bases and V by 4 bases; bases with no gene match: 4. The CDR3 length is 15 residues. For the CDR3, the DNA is TGTGCCAGCAGTGCTCCAGGGGGTAGCACAGATACGCAGTATTTT. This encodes CASSAPGGSTDTQYF.

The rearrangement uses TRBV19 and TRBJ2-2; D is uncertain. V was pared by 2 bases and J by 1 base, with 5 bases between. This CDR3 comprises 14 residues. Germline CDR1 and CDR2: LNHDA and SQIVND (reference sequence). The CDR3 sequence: CASSIQENTGELFF. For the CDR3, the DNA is TGTGCCAGTAGTATACAAGAGAACACCGGGGAGCTGTTTTTT.

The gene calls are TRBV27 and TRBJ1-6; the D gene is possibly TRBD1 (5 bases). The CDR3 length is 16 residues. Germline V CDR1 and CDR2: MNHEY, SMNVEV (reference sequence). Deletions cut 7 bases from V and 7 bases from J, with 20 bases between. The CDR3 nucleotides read TGTGCCAGCACCGTGGGCGGGAGACAGACGAATTCACCCCTCCACTTT. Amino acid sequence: CASTVGGRQTNSPLHF.

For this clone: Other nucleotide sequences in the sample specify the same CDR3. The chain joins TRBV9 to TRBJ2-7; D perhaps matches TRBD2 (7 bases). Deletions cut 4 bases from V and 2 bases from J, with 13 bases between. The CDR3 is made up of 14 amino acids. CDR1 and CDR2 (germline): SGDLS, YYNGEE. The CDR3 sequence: CASSLGGATYEQYF. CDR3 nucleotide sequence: TGTGCCAGCAGCCTTGGGGGGGCCACCTACGAGCAGTACTTC.

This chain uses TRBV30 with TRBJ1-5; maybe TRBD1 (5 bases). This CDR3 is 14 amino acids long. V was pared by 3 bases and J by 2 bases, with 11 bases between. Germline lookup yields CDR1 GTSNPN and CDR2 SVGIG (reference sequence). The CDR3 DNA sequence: TGTGCCTGGAGGCGGGGGGAGGGCAATCAGCCCCAGCATTTT. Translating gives CAWRRGEGNQPQHF.

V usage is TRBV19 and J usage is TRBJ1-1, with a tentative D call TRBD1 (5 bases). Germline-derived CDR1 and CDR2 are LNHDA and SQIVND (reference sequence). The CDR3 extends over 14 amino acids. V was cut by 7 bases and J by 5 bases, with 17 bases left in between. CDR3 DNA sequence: TGTGCCAGTAAGACAAGGGACTGGGCGACTGAAGCTTTCTTT. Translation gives CASKTRDWATEAFF.

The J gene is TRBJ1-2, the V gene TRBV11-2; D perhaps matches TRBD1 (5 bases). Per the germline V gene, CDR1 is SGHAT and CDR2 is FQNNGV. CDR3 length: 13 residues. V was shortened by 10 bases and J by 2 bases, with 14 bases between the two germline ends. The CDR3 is CAISGRGNYGYTF. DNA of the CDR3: TGTGCCATCTCGGGACGCGGAAACTATGGCTACACCTTC.

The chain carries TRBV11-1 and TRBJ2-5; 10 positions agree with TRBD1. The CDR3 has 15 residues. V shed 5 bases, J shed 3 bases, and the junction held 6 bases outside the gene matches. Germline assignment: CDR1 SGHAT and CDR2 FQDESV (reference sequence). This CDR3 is CASSRGQGSKETQYF. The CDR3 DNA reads TGTGCCAGCAGCAGGGGACAGGGGAGCAAAGAGACCCAGTACTTC.

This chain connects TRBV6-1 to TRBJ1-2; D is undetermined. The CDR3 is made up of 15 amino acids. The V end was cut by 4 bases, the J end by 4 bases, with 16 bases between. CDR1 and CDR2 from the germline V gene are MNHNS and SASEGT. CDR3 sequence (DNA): TGTGCCAGCAGTGCTAACTTATACCCGGGCTATGGCTACACCTTC. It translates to CASSANLYPGYGYTF.

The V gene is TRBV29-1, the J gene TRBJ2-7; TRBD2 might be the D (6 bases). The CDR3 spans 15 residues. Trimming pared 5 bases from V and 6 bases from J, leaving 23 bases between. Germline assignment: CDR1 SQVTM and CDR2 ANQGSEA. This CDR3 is CSVTGLAGLSSEQYF. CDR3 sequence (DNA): TGCAGCGTTACCGGACTTGCGGGGTTGTCTAGCGAGCAGTACTTC.

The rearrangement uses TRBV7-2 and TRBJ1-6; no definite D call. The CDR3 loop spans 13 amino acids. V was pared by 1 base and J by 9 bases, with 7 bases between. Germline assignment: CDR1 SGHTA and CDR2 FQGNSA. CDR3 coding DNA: TGTGCCAGCAGCTTAGGGGGAAGTTCACCCCTCCACTTT. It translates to CASSLGGSSPLHF.

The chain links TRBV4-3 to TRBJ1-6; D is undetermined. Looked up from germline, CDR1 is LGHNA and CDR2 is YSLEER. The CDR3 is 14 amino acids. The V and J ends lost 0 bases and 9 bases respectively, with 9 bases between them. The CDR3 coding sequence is TGCGCCAGCAGCCAAGAAAGCACCGGTTCACCCCTCCACTTT. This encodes CASSQESTGSPLHF.

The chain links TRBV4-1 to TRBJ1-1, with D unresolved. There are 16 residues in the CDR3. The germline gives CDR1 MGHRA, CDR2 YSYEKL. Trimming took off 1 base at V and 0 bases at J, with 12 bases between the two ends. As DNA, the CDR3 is TGCGCCAGCAGCCAAGGGCCAGGAATTATGAACACTGAAGCTTTCTTT. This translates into CASSQGPGIMNTEAFF.

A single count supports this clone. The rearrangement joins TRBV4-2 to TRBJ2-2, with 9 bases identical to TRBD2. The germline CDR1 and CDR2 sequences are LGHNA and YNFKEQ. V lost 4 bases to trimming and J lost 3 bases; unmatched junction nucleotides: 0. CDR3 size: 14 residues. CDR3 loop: CASSRTSDTGELFF. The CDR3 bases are TGTGCCAGCAGCCGGACTAGCGACACCGGGGAGCTGTTTTTT.

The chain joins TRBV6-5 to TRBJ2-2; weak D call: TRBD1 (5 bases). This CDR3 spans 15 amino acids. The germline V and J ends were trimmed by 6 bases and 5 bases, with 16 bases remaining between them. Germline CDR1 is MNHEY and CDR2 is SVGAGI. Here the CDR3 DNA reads TGTGCCAGCAGCCCTGGCAGGGCGAGGACCGGGGAGCTGTTTTTT. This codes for CASSPGRARTGELFF.

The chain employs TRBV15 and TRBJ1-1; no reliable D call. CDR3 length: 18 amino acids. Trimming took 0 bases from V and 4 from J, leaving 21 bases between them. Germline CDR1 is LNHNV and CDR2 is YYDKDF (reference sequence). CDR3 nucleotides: TGTGCCACCAGCAGAGATGCGATGGGAGGGTTGGCCAGCACTGAAGCTTTCTTT. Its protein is CATSRDAMGGLASTEAFF.

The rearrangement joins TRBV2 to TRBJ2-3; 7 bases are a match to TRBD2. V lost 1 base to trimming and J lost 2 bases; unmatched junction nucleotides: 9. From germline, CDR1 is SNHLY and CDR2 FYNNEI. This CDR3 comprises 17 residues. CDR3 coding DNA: TGTGCCAGCAGTGAAGAGGCCCTAGCGGACGACACAGATACGCAGTATTTT. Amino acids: CASSEEALADDTDTQYF.

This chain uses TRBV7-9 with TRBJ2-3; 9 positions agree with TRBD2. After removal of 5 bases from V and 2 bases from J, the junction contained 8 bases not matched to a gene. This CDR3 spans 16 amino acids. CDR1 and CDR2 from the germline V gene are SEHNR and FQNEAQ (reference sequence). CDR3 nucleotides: TGTGCCAGCAGCACGCAAGCGGGGGGCTTCACAGATACGCAGTATTTT. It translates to CASSTQAGGFTDTQYF.

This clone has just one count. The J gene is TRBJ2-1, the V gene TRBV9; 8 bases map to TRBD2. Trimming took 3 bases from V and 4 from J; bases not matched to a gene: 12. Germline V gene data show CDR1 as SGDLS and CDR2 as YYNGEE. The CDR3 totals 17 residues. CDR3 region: CASSGRGSGALYNEQFF. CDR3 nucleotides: TGTGCCAGCAGCGGGAGGGGTAGCGGGGCCCTTTACAATGAGCAGTTCTTC.

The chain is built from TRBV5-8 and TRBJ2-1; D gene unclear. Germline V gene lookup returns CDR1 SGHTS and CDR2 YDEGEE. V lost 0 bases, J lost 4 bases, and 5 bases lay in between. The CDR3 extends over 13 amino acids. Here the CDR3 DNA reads TGTGCCAGCAGCTTGGTGATGTACAATGAGCAGTTCTTC. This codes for CASSLVMYNEQFF.

CDR3 sequence reads: CASSLELAGQETQYF. The CDR3 DNA follows: TGTGCCAGCAGCTTAGAACTAGCGGGGCAAGAGACCCAGTACTTC. The chain joins TRBV7-9 to TRBJ2-5, with 10 bases lining up with TRBD2. V lost 1 base to trimming and J lost 2 bases; unmatched junction nucleotides: 1. The germline CDR1 and CDR2 sequences are SEHNR and FQNEAQ (reference sequence). The CDR3 consists of 15 residues.

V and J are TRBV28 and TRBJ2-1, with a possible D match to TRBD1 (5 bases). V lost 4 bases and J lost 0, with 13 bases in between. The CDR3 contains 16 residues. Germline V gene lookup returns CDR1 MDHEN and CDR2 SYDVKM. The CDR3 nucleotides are TGTGCCAGCAGTTCCACCAGGGCCAGCTCCTACAATGAGCAGTTCTTC. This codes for CASSSTRASSYNEQFF.

This chain's CDR3 is CASSYVASATGELFF. The DNA for the CDR3 is TGTGCCAGCAGTTATGTGGCTAGCGCCACCGGGGAGCTGTTTTTT. The chain has TRBV6-5 and TRBJ2-2; possibly TRBD2 for D (6 bases). This CDR3 comprises 15 residues. V lost 3 bases and J lost 4, with 12 bases in between. CDR1 and CDR2 (germline): MNHEY, SVGAGI.

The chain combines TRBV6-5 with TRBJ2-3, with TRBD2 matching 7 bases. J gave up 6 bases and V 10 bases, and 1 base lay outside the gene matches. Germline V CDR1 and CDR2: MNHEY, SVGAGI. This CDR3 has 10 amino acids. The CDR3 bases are TGTGCCACCGGGGGGGATACGCAGTATTTT. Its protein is CATGGDTQYF.

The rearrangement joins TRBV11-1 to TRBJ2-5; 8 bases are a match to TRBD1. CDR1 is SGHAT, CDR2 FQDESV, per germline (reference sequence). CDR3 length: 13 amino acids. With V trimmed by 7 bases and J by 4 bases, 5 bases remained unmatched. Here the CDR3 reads CASTQGAGETQYF. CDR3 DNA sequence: TGTGCCAGCACCCAGGGGGCGGGAGAGACCCAGTACTTC.

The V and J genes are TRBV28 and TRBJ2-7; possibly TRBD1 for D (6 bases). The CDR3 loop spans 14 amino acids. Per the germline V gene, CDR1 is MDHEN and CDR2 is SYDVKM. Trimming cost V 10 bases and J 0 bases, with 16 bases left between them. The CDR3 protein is CATLSGHDSYEQYF. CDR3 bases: TGTGCCACTCTTTCGGGACACGACTCCTACGAGCAGTACTTC.